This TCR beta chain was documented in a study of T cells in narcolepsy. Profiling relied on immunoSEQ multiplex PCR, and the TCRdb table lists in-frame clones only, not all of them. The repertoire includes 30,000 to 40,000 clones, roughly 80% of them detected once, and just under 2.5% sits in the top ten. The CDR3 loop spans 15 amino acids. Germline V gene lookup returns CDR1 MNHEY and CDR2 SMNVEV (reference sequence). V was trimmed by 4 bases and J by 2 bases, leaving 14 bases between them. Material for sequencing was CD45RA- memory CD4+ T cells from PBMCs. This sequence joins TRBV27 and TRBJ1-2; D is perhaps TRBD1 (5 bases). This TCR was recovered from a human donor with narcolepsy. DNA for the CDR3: TGTGCCAGCAGTTCCCGGGGGACCACCAACTATGGCTACACCTTC. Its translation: CASSSRGTTNYGYTF.